Listed here are 16 T cell receptor beta chains from one sample, sequenced in a study of post-analysis software for immune sequencing data. Study-wide results and caveats: In patients, TRBV5-6, TRBV5-1 and TRBV20-1 belonged to roughly 5 TRBV segments found more frequently than in controls.

Unique molecular identifiers featured in each of the TCR beta cDNA libraries. TCRdb re-analysed the PCR reads in MiXCR, keeping a single row per CDR3 protein. The sample records about 810,000 distinct CDR3 sequences, under 70% being singletons. These receptors are not linked to any known antigen. The sample comprised blood. All receptors derive from a girl aged 10 to 17 with multiple sclerosis.

This clonotype appeared a few times. The V gene is TRBV6-1, the J gene TRBJ2-4; tentatively, D is TRBD1 (6 bases). The J call is uncertain, as TRBJ2-7 better fits the DNA end. The CDR3 consists of 13 residues. Germline-derived CDR1 and CDR2 are MNHNS and SASEGT. The CDR3 coding sequence is TGTGCCATCGGACAGCCCGTCCCCTACGAGCAGTACTTC. This sequence encodes CAIGQPVPYEQYF.

This clonotype showed up just a few times. This chain links TRBV24-1 with TRBJ2-7; D perhaps matches TRBD2 (7 bases). V was cut by 5 bases and J by 2 bases, with 18 bases left in between. This CDR3 has 16 amino acids. CDR1 is KGHDR, CDR2 SFDVKD, per germline. The CDR3 nucleotides are TGTGCCACCAGTGGGAACAGGGACTATGCTCCCTACGAGCAGTACTTC. Protein product: CATSGNRDYAPYEQYF.

This clonotype has a handful of counts. The chain combines TRBV29-1 with TRBJ2-1; D might be TRBD1 (6 bases). Germline values: CDR1 SQVTM, CDR2 ANQGSEA. The CDR3 consists of 13 residues. With 7 bases removed from V and 10 bases from J, the gap between germline ends came to 20 bases. The CDR3 coding sequence is TGCAGCGCCCCCGGGACACCCGAAGGCGAGCAGTTCTTC. It codes for CSAPGTPEGEQFF.

The V gene is TRBV10-2, the J gene TRBJ2-5, with D uncertain. There are 14 residues in the CDR3. Trimming took 6 bases from V and 5 from J, leaving 16 bases between them. CDR1 is WSHSY, CDR2 SAAADI, per germline. The CDR3 sequence is CASSPELMAETQYF. The DNA for the CDR3 is TGCGCCAGCAGCCCAGAGCTCATGGCGGAGACCCAGTACTTC.

V is TRBV2 and J is TRBJ1-2; D remains unclear. This CDR3 is 16 amino acids long. V was cut by 0 bases and J by 0 bases, with 11 bases left in between. CDR1 is SNHLY and CDR2 is FYNNEI in the germline V gene. The CDR3, as DNA: TGTGCCAGCAGTGAAGCTGTGACTGTAGCTAACTATGGCTACACCTTC. It codes for CASSEAVTVANYGYTF.

The V call is TRBV25-1, the J call TRBJ2-7, with 9 bases matching TRBD1. This CDR3 has 14 residues. Per the germline V gene, CDR1 is MGHDK and CDR2 is SYGVNS. V shed 3 bases, J shed 4 bases, and the junction held 4 bases outside the gene matches. DNA for the CDR3: TGTGCCAGCAGTGAGGTTGGGACAGGGTACGAGCAGTACTTC. It translates to CASSEVGTGYEQYF.

The chain employs TRBV7-3 and TRBJ2-3, with 11 bases matching TRBD2. CDR3 length: 17 amino acids. The germline CDR1 and CDR2 sequences are SGHTA and FQGTGA. V lost 2 bases to trimming and J lost 3 bases; unmatched junction nucleotides: 7. This CDR3 reads CASSLGGPSGGTDTQYF. DNA of the CDR3: TGTGCCAGCAGCTTAGGCGGGCCTAGCGGGGGGACAGATACGCAGTATTTT.

This clonotype has only a few counts. This chain links TRBV2 with TRBJ2-7; TRBD2 aligns across 9 bases. V lost 6 bases to trimming and J lost 3 bases; unmatched junction nucleotides: 3. Looked up from germline, CDR1 is SNHLY and CDR2 is FYNNEI. This CDR3 spans 13 amino acids. CDR3 sequence: CASRASGNYEQYF. The CDR3 DNA reads TGTGCCAGCAGGGCTAGCGGGAACTACGAGCAGTACTTC.

This clonotype appeared a few times. V gene TRBV7-9 combines with J gene TRBJ2-3; no reliable D call. Germline V CDR1 and CDR2: SEHNR, FQNEAQ (reference sequence). CDR3 length: 14 residues. V lost 5 bases to trimming and J lost 2 bases, with 11 bases between them. The CDR3 protein is CASSPRWSTDTQYF. CDR3 nucleotide sequence: TGTGCCAGCAGCCCCCGGTGGTCCACAGATACGCAGTATTTT.

The V call is TRBV5-1, the J call TRBJ2-7, with D possibly matching TRBD2 (5 bases). Germline assignment: CDR1 SGHRS and CDR2 YFSETQ. This CDR3 has 17 amino acids. V lost 4 bases, J lost 0 bases, and 20 bases lay in between. In DNA form, the CDR3 reads TGCGCCAGCAGCGCGAGGGCGAGGTCAACTAGCTCCTACGAGCAGTACTTC. Its protein product is CASSARARSTSSYEQYF.

The chain uses TRBV18 and TRBJ1-1; a weak D match, TRBD1 (5 bases). Germline values: CDR1 KGHSH, CDR2 LQKENI. CDR3 size: 15 residues. V was cut by 4 bases and J by 1 base, with 13 bases left in between. The DNA for the CDR3 is TGTGCCAGCTCACTGGGGGGGTCTCCGAACACTGAAGCTTTCTTT. It specifies CASSLGGSPNTEAFF.

This chain links TRBV2 with TRBJ1-1, with TRBD1 matching 8 bases. There are 15 residues in the CDR3. The J segment lost 0 bases and the V segment lost 5 bases, leaving 5 bases of the junction unmatched. Germline lookup yields CDR1 SNHLY and CDR2 FYNNEI. CDR3 sequence (DNA): TGTGCCAGCAGTCAGGGACAGGTCATGAACACTGAAGCTTTCTTT. This encodes CASSQGQVMNTEAFF.

This clonotype appeared a few times. The chain is built from TRBV29-1 and TRBJ1-2; perhaps TRBD1 as D (6 bases). Trimming pared 4 bases from V and 2 bases from J, leaving 14 bases between. The CDR3 contains 14 residues. CDR1 and CDR2 (germline): SQVTM, ANQGSEA. CDR3 sequence reads: CSVVLDRHNYGYTF. The CDR3 nucleotides read TGCAGCGTTGTACTTGACAGGCACAACTATGGCTACACCTTC.

V is TRBV7-8 and J is TRBJ2-7; D gene unclear. This CDR3 has 18 residues. Trimming removed 0 bases at V and 0 bases at J, with 18 bases between. CDR1 is SGHVS and CDR2 is FQNEAQ in the germline V gene. In DNA form, the CDR3 reads TGTGCCAGCAGCTTAGCGGGGTTCGGCCCTATTCCCTCCTACGAGCAGTACTTC. Translated: CASSLAGFGPIPSYEQYF. The entire variable domain, with the rest obtained from reference TRBV7-8 and TRBJ2-7, is as follows: GAGVSQSPRYKVAKRGQDVALRCDPISGHVSLFWYQQALGQGPEFLTYFQNEAQLDKSGLPSDRFFAERPEGSVSTLKIQRTQQEDSAVYLCASSLAGFGPIPSYEQYFGPGTRLTVT.

CDR3 DNA sequence: TGCGCCAGCAGCCAAGGCACGAGCTCCTACGAGCAGTACTTC. Amino acid sequence: CASSQGTSSYEQYF. The chain uses TRBV4-1 and TRBJ2-7; no clear D gene. This CDR3 is built from 14 residues. From germline, CDR1 is MGHRA and CDR2 YSYEKL. Trimming removed 1 base from V and 0 bases from J, with 7 bases in between.

The CDR3 loop reads CASSLDRGFAEAFF. The CDR3 nucleotides are TGTGCCAGCAGCTTAGATAGAGGGTTCGCTGAAGCTTTCTTT. V and J are TRBV11-2 and TRBJ1-1, with no clear D. The germline gives CDR1 SGHAT, CDR2 FQNNGV. With 0 bases removed from V and 6 bases from J, the gap between germline ends came to 11 bases. The CDR3 runs to 14 residues.